This T cell receptor (beta chain) was captured by sequencing in a study of T-cell memory formation after mild COVID-19. Study-level points and caveats: Clones that shrank (day 15 to 85) were balanced CD4/CD8, whereas later expanders leaned CD4+.

A single record per CDR3 protein comes from TCRdb applying MiXCR to the 5' RACE reads. The sample has some 490,000 distinct CDR3 sequences, over 15% seen once; the top ten hold approximately 13%. This CDR3 is built from 16 residues. Germline CDR1 reads SGDLS; CDR2 reads YYNGEE. The V gene lost 0 bases and the J gene lost 2 bases, with 11 bases spanning the gap. This clonotype was seen more than once but under ten times. Its antigen is not identified. The clonotype comes from an adult woman who had mild COVID-19 (a few samples of this study predate the infection). Cell type and time point are not known. The chain carries TRBV9 and TRBJ2-2; no reliable D call. Specimen: PBMCs or a T cell subset sorted from them (not recorded which). Here the CDR3 DNA reads TGTGCCAGCAGCGTAGGAGGTAGCACCAACACCGGGGAGCTGTTTTTT. Translation: CASSVGGSTNTGELFF.